This T cell receptor (beta chain) was captured by sequencing in a study of vaccination effects on CD4 cells after COVID-19. Study-wide findings and caveats: Marked clonal contraction of infection- and vaccine-induced clones was seen late after vaccination.

Expansion of antigen-specific CD4+ T cells with viral peptide pools was carried out by the ViraFEST assay before sequencing. CD4+ T cells were isolated after approximately 10 days of culture. Cells had half their medium changed to IL-2 medium on days 3 and 7. Only a few counts were recorded for this clone. What it binds is not known. This CDR3 contains 15 residues. CDR1 is SQVTM and CDR2 is ANQGSEA in the germline V gene. The ends lost 3 bases at V and 1 base at J; junction bases unmatched: 4. Clones were read by immunoSEQ multiplex PCR, and TCRdb kept only the in-frame ones, dropping some. The sample gives tens of thousands of clones, 55% to 75% of which show up once; under 30% is in the top ten.

The sequence derives from a human donor who received a COVID-19 vaccine. Sequenced here: CD4+ T cells from PBMCs cultured with HCoV-229E spike peptides, sampled before COVID-19 vaccination. This chain uses TRBV29-1 with TRBJ1-3, with 9 bases matching TRBD1. CDR3 amino acids: CSVDTGQGSGNTIYF. The CDR3 DNA reads TGCAGCGTTGATACGGGACAGGGATCTGGAAACACCATATATTTT.